A selection of T cell receptor beta chains follows, all from one sample in a study of molecular identifiers for immune sequencing clone quantification. TCRdb fed the PCR reads into MiXCR, producing one record per CDR3 protein. The data hold 10,000 or so distinct CDR3 sequences, with 19% observed a single time. The sample consisted of naive CD8+ T cells from blood, with Jurkat cell RNA spiked in. Receptors originate from a human donor in good health. Some libraries in this study had Jurkat cell RNA spiked in. Both conserved end residues are part of each CDR3. Fields, in order: J gene, D gene, clone size, V gene, CDR3 protein, CDR3 DNA. A D gene is named only where the DNA matches it firmly. Size is stated for part of the rows, as once, few or many counts, or as a class when the clone is expanded.

>TRBJ1-5|.|medium-sized|TRBV6-5
CASSYISPNQPQHF
TGTGCCAGCAGTTACATATCCCCGAATCAGCCCCAGCATTTT
>TRBJ1-4|.|many|TRBV29-1
CSALIRGDNEKLFF
TGCAGCGCCTTGATCCGCGGAGATAATGAAAAACTGTTTTTT
>TRBJ2-7|.|medium-sized|TRBV29-1
CSVVPGTNPYEQYF
TGCAGCGTTGTTCCCGGGACAAATCCCTACGAGCAGTACTTC
>TRBJ1-2|.|medium-sized|TRBV20-1
CSASGTQRYGYTF
TGCAGTGCTAGCGGGACACAACGCTATGGCTACACCTTC
>TRBJ2-6|.|medium-sized|TRBV7-9
CASSSPPVEFSGANVLTF
TGTGCCAGCAGCTCCCCCCCCGTTGAATTCTCTGGGGCCAACGTCCTGACTTTC
>TRBJ2-2|TRBD2|many|TRBV28
CASTGGREENTGELFF
TGTGCCAGCACGGGTGGGCGGGAGGAAAACACCGGGGAGCTGTTTTTT
>TRBJ1-1|.|many|TRBV5-1
CASSLTRTEAFF
TGCGCCAGCAGCTTGACCCGCACTGAAGCTTTCTTT
>TRBJ1-1|.|medium-sized|TRBV20-1
CSADTQENTEAFF
TGCAGTGCTGATACACAGGAGAACACTGAAGCTTTCTTT
>TRBJ2-1|TRBD2|many|TRBV9
CASSVVTSGSNEQFF
TGTGCCAGCAGCGTAGTAACTAGCGGGAGTAATGAGCAGTTCTTC
>TRBJ2-7|.|many|TRBV11-2
CASSSGGGLAYEQYF
TGTGCCAGCAGCTCCGGAGGGGGTTTGGCCTACGAGCAGTACTTC
>TRBJ2-1|.|many|TRBV27
CASSLTLAHRFAAYEQFF
TGTGCCAGCAGTTTAACCTTAGCCCACCGTTTTGCTGCGTATGAGCAGTTCTTC
>TRBJ2-7|TRBD2|medium-sized|TRBV29-1
CSVVGLAGVYEQYF
TGCAGCGTTGTTGGACTAGCGGGAGTGTACGAGCAGTACTTC
>TRBJ2-5|.|medium-sized|TRBV7-2
CASSRPLGETQYF
TGTGCCAGCAGCAGGCCGCTCGGGGAGACCCAGTACTTC
>TRBJ1-2|TRBD1|medium-sized|TRBV24-1
CATSDTGQGSYTF
TGTGCCACCAGTGATACCGGACAGGGGAGCTACACCTTC
>TRBJ2-7|TRBD1|medium-sized|TRBV29-1
CSVEVVQDRGLEQYF
TGCAGCGTTGAAGTTGTTCAGGACAGGGGTCTGGAGCAGTACTTC
>TRBJ2-5|TRBD1|medium-sized|TRBV7-9
CASSLVPGQGQETQYF
TGTGCCAGCAGCTTAGTACCGGGACAGGGCCAAGAGACCCAGTACTTC
>TRBJ1-6|.|.|TRBV6-5
CASSYSSGANWNSPLHF
TGTGCCAGCAGTTACTCTTCTGGGGCTAATTGGAATTCACCCCTCCACTTT
>TRBJ1-1|TRBD1|medium-sized|TRBV7-2
CASSPTGGELTEAFF
TGTGCCAGCAGTCCCACAGGGGGCGAGTTGACTGAAGCTTTCTTT
>TRBJ2-2|.|.|TRBV7-7
CASSLEKWTGELFF
TGTGCTAGCAGCTTAGAAAAGTGGACCGGGGAGCTGTTTTTT
>TRBJ1-1|.|.|TRBV2
CASSPQGPEAFF
TGTGCCAGCAGTCCCCAGGGACCGGAAGCCTTCTTT
>TRBJ1-3|.|many|TRBV20-1
CSAGSLGSGNTIYF
TGCAGTGCTGGGTCACTCGGTTCTGGAAACACCATATATTTT
>TRBJ1-2|.|many|TRBV27
CASSPLGTTNYGYTF
TGTGCCAGCAGTCCGCTTGGGACAACTAACTATGGCTACACCTTC
>TRBJ1-6|.|many|TRBV27
CASSVINSPLHF
TGTGCCAGCAGTGTCATAAATTCACCCCTCCACTTT
>TRBJ2-2|TRBD2|.|TRBV7-9
CASSFPGGRGLGELYF
TGTGCCAGCAGCTTTCCAGGCGGGAGGGGACTCGGGGAGCTGTATTTT
>TRBJ2-7|.|medium-sized|TRBV7-7
CASSLGPDSYEQYF
TGTGCTAGCAGCTTAGGCCCGGATTCCTACGAGCAGTACTTC
>TRBJ2-4|TRBD2|many|TRBV4-2
CASSQDMPSGPLAKNIQYF
TGTGCCAGCAGCCAAGATATGCCTAGCGGACCCCTAGCCAAAAACATTCAGTACTTC
>TRBJ2-7|.|once|TRBV7-6
CVSSLAGFGHLYEQYF
TGTGTCAGCAGCTTAGCAGGTTTCGGACACCTTTACGAGCAGTACTTC
>TRBJ2-7|TRBD2|few|TRBV4-3
CASSQELLAGAKTSYEQYF
TGCGCCAGCAGCCAAGAGCTCCTAGCGGGAGCCAAGACCTCCTACGAGCAGTACTTC
>TRBJ1-1|TRBD1|medium-sized|TRBV4-1
CASSQEGGARGAFF
TGCGCCAGCAGCCAAGAAGGGGGCGCCCGGGGAGCTTTCTTT
>TRBJ1-3|.|medium-sized|TRBV3-1
CASSRLGGNTIYF
TGTGCCAGCAGCCGGCTTGGTGGAAACACCATATATTTT
>TRBJ2-2|.|many|TRBV6-5
CASSYVSAGELFF
TGTGCCAGCAGTTACGTGTCTGCCGGGGAGCTGTTTTTT
>TRBJ2-7|.|medium-sized|TRBV9
CASSVLSSAYEQYF
TGTGCCAGCAGCGTACTCTCATCCGCCTACGAGCAGTACTTC
>TRBJ2-7|.|many|TRBV11-2
CASSLWSGAFREQYF
TGTGCCAGCAGCTTATGGTCGGGGGCCTTTCGGGAGCAGTACTTC
>TRBJ2-3|TRBD2|many|TRBV9
CASSANLAGGLDTQYF
TGTGCCAGCAGCGCTAATCTAGCGGGAGGACTGGATACGCAGTATTTT
>TRBJ1-2|.|.|TRBV7-9
CASRVDYGYTF
TGTGCCAGTCGGGTTGACTATGGCTACACCTTC
>TRBJ1-6|.|medium-sized|TRBV5-1
CASSSSLSSYNSPLHF
TGCGCCAGCAGCTCCAGCCTGAGCTCCTATAATTCACCCCTCCACTTT
>TRBJ1-4|.|few|TRBV5-5
CASSPGSFATNEKLFF
TGTGCCAGCAGCCCGGGATCCTTTGCAACTAATGAAAAACTGTTTTTT
>TRBJ1-1|.|medium-sized|TRBV19
CASSPLVGGNTEAFF
TGTGCCAGTAGTCCCCTGGTGGGGGGGAACACTGAAGCTTTCTTT
>TRBJ2-3|.|medium-sized|TRBV29-1
CSVVLLTDTQYF
TGCAGCGTTGTCCTTTTGACAGATACGCAGTATTTT
>TRBJ2-7|TRBD2|medium-sized|TRBV18
CASSPGTVAGPGEQYF
TGTGCCAGCTCACCAGGCACGGTAGCGGGGCCGGGGGAGCAGTACTTC
>TRBJ1-6|.|medium-sized|TRBV20-1
CSAREDRASSYNSPLHF
TGCAGTGCTAGAGAAGACCGGGCCAGCTCCTATAATTCACCCCTCCACTTT
>TRBJ2-1|TRBD2|many|TRBV12-3/TRBV12-4
CASSTGLAAYNEQFF
TGTGCCAGCAGTACGGGACTAGCGGCCTACAATGAGCAGTTCTTC
>TRBJ1-1|.|medium-sized|TRBV29-1
CSVEIRGNTEAFF
TGCAGCGTTGAGATCAGGGGGAACACTGAAGCTTTCTTT
>TRBJ1-1|TRBD1|.|TRBV2
CASKAGGGPLNTEAFF
TGTGCCAGCAAGGCGGGAGGGGGCCCACTAAACACTGAAGCTTTCTTT
>TRBJ1-1|.|medium-sized|TRBV6-5
CASSYSEGDTEAFF
TGTGCCAGCAGTTACTCCGAAGGGGACACTGAAGCTTTCTTT
>TRBJ2-4|TRBD2|.|TRBV11-3
CASSPRLAGATKYF
TGTGCCAGCAGCCCCCGGCTAGCGGGAGCCACTAAGTACTTC
>TRBJ2-3|TRBD2|medium-sized|TRBV3-1
CASSQGLAGAGDTQYF
TGTGCCAGCAGCCAAGGACTAGCGGGAGCGGGAGATACGCAGTATTTT
>TRBJ2-7|.|.|TRBV7-9
CASSQMGGARGYEQYF
TGTGCCAGCAGTCAAATGGGGGGGGCTCGGGGCTACGAGCAGTACTTC
>TRBJ2-3|TRBD2|many|TRBV4-1
CASSQSPPSGRTDTRYF
TGCGCCAGCAGCCAATCACCCCCTAGCGGGAGAACAGATACGCGGTATTTT
>TRBJ2-1|.|.|TRBV28
CASSLRDLYSANEQFF
TGTGCCAGCAGTTTAAGAGATCTATATTCGGCGAATGAGCAGTTCTTC
>TRBJ2-7|.|many|TRBV20-1
CSATTSSSYEQYF
TGCAGTGCTACTACGTCCTCTTCCTACGAGCAGTACTTC
>TRBJ2-1|TRBD2|.|TRBV9
CASSVSGNSYNEQFF
TGTGCCAGCAGCGTAAGCGGGAACTCCTACAATGAGCAGTTCTTC